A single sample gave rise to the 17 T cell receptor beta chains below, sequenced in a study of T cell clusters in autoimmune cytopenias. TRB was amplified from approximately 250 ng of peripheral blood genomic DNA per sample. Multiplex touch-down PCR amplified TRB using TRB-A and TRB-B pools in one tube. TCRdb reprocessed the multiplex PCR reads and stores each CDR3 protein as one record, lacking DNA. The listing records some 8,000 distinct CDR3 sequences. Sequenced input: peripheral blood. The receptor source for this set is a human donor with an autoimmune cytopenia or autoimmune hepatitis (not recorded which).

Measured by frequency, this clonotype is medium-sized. Here the CDR3 reads CASSEGLAVDNEQFF. This chain links TRBV6-1 with TRBJ2-1; TCRdb outputs TRBD2, but without DNA this stays unchecked. From germline, CDR1 is MNHNS and CDR2 SASEGT. The CDR3 covers 15 residues.

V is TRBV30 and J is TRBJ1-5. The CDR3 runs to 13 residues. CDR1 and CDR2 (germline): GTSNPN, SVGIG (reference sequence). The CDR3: CAWSTGSNQPQHF. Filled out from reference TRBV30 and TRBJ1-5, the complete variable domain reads SQTIHQWPATLVQPVGSPLSLECTVEGTSNPNLYWYRQAAGRGLQLLFYSVGIGQISSEVPQNLSASRPQDRQFILSSKKLLLSDSGFYLCAWSTGSNQPQHFGDGTRLSIL.

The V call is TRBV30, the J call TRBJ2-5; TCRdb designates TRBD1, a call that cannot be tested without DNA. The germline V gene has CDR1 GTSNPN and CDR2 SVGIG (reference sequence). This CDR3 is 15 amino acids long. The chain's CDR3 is CAWSVPRPGQETQYF.

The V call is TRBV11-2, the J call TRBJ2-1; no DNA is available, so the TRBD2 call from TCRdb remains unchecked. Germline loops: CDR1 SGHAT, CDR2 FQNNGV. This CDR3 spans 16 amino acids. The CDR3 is CASSAEGRTTYNEQFF.

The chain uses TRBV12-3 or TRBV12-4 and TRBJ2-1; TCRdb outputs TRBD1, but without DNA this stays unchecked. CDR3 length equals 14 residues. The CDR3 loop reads CAAGGGPRSNEQFF.

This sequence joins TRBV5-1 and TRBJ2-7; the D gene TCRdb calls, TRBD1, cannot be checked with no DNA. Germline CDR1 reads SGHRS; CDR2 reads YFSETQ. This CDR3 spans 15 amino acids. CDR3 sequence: CASSLVGDHLYEQYF.

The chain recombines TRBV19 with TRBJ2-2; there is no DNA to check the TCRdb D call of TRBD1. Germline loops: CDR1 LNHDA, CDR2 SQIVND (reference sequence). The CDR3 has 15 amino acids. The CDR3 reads CASSILLTDTGELFF.

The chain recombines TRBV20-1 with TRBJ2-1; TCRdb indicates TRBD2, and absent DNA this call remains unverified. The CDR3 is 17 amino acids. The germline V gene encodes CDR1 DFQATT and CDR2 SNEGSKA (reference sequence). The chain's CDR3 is CSGVDRRYSGSSNEQFF.

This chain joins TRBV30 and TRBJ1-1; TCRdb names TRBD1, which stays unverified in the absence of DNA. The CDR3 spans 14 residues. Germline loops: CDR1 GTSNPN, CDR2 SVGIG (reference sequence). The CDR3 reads CAWSGGGGNTEAFF.

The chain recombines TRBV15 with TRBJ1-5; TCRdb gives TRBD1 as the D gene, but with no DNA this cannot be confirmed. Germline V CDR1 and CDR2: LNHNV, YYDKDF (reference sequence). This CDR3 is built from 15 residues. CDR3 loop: CATSPRQGPNQPQHF.

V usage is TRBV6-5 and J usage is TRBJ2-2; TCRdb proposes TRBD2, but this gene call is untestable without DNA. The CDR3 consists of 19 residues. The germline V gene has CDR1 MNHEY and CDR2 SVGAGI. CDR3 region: CASSYSNTGLRANTGELFF.

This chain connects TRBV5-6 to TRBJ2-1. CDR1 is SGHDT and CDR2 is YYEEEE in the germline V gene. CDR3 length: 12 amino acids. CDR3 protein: CASSLGSREQFF.

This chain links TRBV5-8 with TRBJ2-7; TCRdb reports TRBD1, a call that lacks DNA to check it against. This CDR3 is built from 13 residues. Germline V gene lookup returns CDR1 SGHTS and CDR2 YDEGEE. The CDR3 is CASPGTGDYEQYF.

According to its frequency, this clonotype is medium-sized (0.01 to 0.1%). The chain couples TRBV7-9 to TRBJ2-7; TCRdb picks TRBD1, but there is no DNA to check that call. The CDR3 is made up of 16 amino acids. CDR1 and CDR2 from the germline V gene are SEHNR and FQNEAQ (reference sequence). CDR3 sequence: CASSLRTGDGSYEQYF.

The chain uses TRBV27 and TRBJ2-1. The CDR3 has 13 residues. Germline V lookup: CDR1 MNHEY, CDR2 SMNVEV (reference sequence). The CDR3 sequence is CASSFGQMDEQFF.

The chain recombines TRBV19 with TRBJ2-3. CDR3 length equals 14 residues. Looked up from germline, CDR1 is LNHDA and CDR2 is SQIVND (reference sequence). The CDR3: CASSILGSTDTQYF.

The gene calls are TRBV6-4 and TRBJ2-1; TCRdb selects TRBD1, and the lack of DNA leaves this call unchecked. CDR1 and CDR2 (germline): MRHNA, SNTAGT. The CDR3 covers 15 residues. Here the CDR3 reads CATSELEGGAYEQFF.